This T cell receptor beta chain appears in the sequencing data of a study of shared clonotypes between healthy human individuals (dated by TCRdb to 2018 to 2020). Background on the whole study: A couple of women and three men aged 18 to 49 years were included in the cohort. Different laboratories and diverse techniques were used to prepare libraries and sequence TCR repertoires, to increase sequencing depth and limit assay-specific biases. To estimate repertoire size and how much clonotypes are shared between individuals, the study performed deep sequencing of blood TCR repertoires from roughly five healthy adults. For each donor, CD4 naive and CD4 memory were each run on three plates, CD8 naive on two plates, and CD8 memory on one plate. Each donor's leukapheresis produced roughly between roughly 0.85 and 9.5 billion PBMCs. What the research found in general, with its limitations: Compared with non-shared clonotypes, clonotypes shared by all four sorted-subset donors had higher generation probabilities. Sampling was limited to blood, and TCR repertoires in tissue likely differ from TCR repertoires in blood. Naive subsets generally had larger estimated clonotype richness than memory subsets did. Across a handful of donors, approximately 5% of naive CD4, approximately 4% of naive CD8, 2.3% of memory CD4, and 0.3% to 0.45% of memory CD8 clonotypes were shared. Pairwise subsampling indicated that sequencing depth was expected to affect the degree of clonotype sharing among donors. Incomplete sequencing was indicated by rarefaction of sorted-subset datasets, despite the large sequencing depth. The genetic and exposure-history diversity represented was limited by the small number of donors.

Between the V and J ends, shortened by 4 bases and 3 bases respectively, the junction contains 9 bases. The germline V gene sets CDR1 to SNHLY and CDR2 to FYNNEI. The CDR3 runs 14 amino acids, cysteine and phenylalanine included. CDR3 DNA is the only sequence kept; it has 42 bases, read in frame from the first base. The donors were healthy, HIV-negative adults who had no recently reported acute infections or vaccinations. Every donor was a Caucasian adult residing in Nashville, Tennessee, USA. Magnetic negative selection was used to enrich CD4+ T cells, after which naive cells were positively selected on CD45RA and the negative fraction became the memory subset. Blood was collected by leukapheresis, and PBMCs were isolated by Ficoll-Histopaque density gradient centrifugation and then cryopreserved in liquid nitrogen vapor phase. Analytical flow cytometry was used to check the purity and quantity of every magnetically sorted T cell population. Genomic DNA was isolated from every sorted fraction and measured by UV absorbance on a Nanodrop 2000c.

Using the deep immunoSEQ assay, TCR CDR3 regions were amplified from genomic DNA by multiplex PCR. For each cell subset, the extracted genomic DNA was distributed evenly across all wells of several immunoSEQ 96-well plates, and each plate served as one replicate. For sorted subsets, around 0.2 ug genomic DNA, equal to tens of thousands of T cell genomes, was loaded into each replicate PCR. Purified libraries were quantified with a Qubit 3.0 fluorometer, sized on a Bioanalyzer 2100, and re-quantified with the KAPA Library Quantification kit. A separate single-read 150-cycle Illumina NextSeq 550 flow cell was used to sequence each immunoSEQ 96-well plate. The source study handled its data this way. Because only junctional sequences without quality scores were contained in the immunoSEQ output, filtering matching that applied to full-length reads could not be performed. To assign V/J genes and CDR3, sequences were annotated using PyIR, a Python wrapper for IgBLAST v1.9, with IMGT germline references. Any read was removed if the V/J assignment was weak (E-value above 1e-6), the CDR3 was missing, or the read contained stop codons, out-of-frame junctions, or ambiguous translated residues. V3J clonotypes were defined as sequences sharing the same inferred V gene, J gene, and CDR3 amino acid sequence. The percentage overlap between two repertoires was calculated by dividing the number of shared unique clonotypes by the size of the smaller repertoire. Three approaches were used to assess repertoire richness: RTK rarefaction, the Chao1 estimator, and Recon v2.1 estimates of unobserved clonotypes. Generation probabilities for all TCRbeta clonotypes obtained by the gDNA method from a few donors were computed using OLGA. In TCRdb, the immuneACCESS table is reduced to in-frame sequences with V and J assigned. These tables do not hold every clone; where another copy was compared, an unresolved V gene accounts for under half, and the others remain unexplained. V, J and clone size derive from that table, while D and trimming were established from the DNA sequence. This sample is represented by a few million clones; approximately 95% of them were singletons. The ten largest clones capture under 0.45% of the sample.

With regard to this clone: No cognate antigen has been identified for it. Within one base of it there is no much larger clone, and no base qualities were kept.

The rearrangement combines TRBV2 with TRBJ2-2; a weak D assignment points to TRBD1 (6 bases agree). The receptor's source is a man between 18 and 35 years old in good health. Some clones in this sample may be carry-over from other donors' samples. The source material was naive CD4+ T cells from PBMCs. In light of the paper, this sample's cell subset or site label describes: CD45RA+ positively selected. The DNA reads TGTGCCAGCAGTGTTAACAGGGACACCGGGGAGCTGTTTTTT. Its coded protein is CASSVNRDTGELFF.